The clone carrying this TCR beta chain was detected a few times. As yet, its antigen is unknown. Amplification of TCR beta used genomic DNA extracted from peripheral blood. Rearranged V-D-J TRB sequences were amplified with a mixed TRB-A/B primer pool. Each CDR3 protein gets one entry after TCRdb re-called the multiplex PCR reads with MiXCR. In the table there are under 12,000 distinct CDR3 sequences, less than 30% of which are singletons. This sample stems from a study of T cell repertoires in aging, cancer and after chemotherapy. General observations from the study: Median generation probability rose over the chemotherapy interval in each cancer cohort, suggesting rebound thymic output.

The receptor was derived from a human donor in good health. The sample consisted of blood.

This chain's CDR3 is CASRDRVSQPQHF. CDR3 coding DNA: TGTGCCAGCAGGGACAGGGTTTCCCAGCCCCAGCATTTT. The chain couples TRBV12-3 or TRBV12-4 to TRBJ1-5, with TRBD1 identical over 8 bases. V shed 6 bases and J 7 bases; nucleotides not matched to a gene: 5. CDR3 length: 13 residues.